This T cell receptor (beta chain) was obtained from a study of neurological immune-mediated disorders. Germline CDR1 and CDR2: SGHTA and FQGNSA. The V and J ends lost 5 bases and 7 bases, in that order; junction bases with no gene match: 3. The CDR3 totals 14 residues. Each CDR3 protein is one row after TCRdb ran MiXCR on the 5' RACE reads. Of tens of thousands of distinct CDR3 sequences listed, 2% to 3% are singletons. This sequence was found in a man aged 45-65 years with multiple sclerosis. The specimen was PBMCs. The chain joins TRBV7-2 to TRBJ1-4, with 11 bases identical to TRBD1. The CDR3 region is CASSRTGGVEKLFF. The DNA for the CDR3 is TGTGCCAGCAGCCGGACAGGGGGCGTTGAAAAACTGTTTTTT. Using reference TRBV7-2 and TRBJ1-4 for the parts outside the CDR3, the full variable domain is GAGVSQSPSNKVTEKGKDVELRCDPISGHTALYWYRQSLGQGLEFLIYFQGNSAPDKSGLPSDRFSAERTGGSVSTLTIQRTQQEDSAVYLCASSRTGGVEKLFFGSGTQLSVL.